What follows are 7 T cell receptor beta chains derived from one specimen sequenced in a study of blood T cell repertoires in COVID-19. Clones were sequenced by immunoSEQ multiplex PCR, and TCRdb holds only the in-frame ones, with some missing. This sample carries 130,000 to 150,000 clones, 80% to 90% of them seen once, and the ten largest clones take approximately 4.2%. Specimen: peripheral blood. The source of these receptors is a woman aged 40 to 49 with acute or convalescent COVID-19.

V usage is TRBV30 and J usage is TRBJ2-4; 8 bases line up with TRBD2. The CDR3 has 13 residues. Germline-derived CDR1 and CDR2 are GTSNPN and SVGIG (reference sequence). V lost 2 bases to trimming and J lost 11 bases; unmatched junction nucleotides: 8. The CDR3 loop is CAWSPGLDNVQYF. In DNA, the CDR3 is TGTGCCTGGAGTCCGGGACTAGATAATGTTCAGTACTTC.

This chain links TRBV21-1 with TRBJ2-3; the DNA was not used to check the table's D call, TRBD2. TRBV21-1 is a pseudogene segment. The CDR3 totals 17 residues. CDR3 region: CASSNARLAGACDTQYF. The CDR3 DNA reads as TGTGCCAGCAGCAACGCTCGGCTAGCGGGAGCGTGTGATACGCAGTATTTT.

V is TRBV5-4 and J is TRBJ1-6; maybe TRBD1 (6 bases). The length of the CDR3 is 16 residues. Per germline, CDR1 SGHNT and CDR2 YYREEE (reference sequence). V lost 4 bases to trimming and J lost 5 bases, with 16 bases between them. The CDR3 region has the DNA TGTGCCAGCAGCGCCGGGACAACGCTCAATAATTCACCCCTCCACTTT. Translated, it gives CASSAGTTLNNSPLHF.

V usage is TRBV27 and J usage is TRBJ1-2, with unresolved D. Germline CDR1 is MNHEY and CDR2 is SMNVEV (reference sequence). This CDR3 has 15 residues. The V and J ends lost 0 bases and 4 bases respectively, with 12 bases between them. Written as DNA, the CDR3 is TGTGCCAGCAGTTTATCGCGGGCTCACACCTATGGCTACACCTTC. It translates to CASSLSRAHTYGYTF.

CDR3: CASSQGAGVNEQFF. The DNA of the CDR3 is TGTGCCAGCAGCCAAGGCGCGGGAGTCAATGAGCAGTTCTTC. V is TRBV3-1 (or the pseudogene TRBV3-2) and J is TRBJ2-1, with 7 bases lining up with TRBD2. After removal of 1 base from V and 6 bases from J, the junction contained 3 bases not matched to a gene. Looked up from germline, CDR1 is LGHDT and CDR2 is YNNKEL (reference sequence). The CDR3 has 14 amino acids.

V gene TRBV30 combines with J gene TRBJ2-5; TRBD2 might be the D (5 bases). The germline V and J ends were trimmed by 4 bases and 3 bases, with 15 bases remaining between them. The CDR3 is 14 residues long. Germline lookup yields CDR1 GTSNPN and CDR2 SVGIG (reference sequence). CDR3 sequence (DNA): TGTGCCTGGACCCCCGACCCCGGGGAAGAGACCCAGTACTTC. Its translation is CAWTPDPGEETQYF. Variable domain in full (rest from reference TRBV30 and TRBJ2-5): SQTIHQWPATLVQPVGSPLSLECTVEGTSNPNLYWYRQAAGRGLQLLFYSVGIGQISSEVPQNLSASRPQDRQFILSSKKLLLSDSGFYLCAWTPDPGEETQYFGPGTRLLVL.

The chain carries TRBV4-3 and TRBJ1-3; 7 nucleotides line up with TRBD1. In germline, CDR1 is LGHNA, CDR2 YSLEER. The CDR3 is 14 amino acids. V dropped 4 bases and J dropped 4; count of bases not matched to a gene: 4. The CDR3 loop reads CASSLPGQGNTIYF. For the CDR3, the DNA is TGCGCCAGCAGCCTACCGGGACAGGGAAACACCATATATTTT.